What follows is one T cell receptor beta chain and its context. These data belong to a study of technical replicates of blood from a handful of donors. Using immunoSEQ multiplex PCR, the repertoire was profiled, and TCRdb retains in-frame clones only, with some absent. The sample includes about 99,000 clones, roughly 96% of them seen just once. The CDR3 loop spans 12 amino acids. Trimming pared 6 bases from V and 5 bases from J, leaving 10 bases between. The germline gives CDR1 MNHNS, CDR2 SASEGT. Sequences were obtained from T cells isolated from PBMCs. The receptor was derived from a human donor in good health. The gene calls are TRBV6-1 and TRBJ1-1; D may be TRBD1 (5 bases). The CDR3 loop is CASRTGETEAFF. The CDR3 coding sequence is TGTGCCAGCAGAACGGGGGAGACTGAAGCTTTCTTT.